Included here is one T cell receptor beta chain sequence, with context. The sorted-subset replicate PCRs were given 200 ng DNA, which is 30,000 to 35,000 T cell genomes. The data were produced by immunoSEQ multiplex PCR, yet TCRdb's version contains in-frame clones alone and is incomplete. The sample holds about 2 million clones; about 95% are singletons and the top ten take more than 0.95%. This sample was taken from a study of shared clonotypes between healthy human individuals. Overall study context: Researchers assigned three CD4 naive, three CD4 memory, two CD8 naive and one CD8 memory plate to each donor.

The naive CD8 fraction comprised CD45RO-negative cells positively selected for CCR7 and excluded terminally differentiated effector memory CD45RA+ cells. Sequencing used naive CD8+ T cells sorted from blood. This TCR was recovered from a man aged 18 to 30 in good health.

The DNA of the CDR3 is TGTGCCAGCAGCCCCGACTGCTACTACGAGCAGTACTTC. This translates into CASSPDCYYEQYF. This chain links TRBV6-4 with TRBJ2-7, with D uncertain. The CDR3 length is 13 residues. Germline CDR1 is MRHNA and CDR2 is SNTAGT. Trimming took off 6 bases at V and 3 bases at J, with 12 bases between the two ends.